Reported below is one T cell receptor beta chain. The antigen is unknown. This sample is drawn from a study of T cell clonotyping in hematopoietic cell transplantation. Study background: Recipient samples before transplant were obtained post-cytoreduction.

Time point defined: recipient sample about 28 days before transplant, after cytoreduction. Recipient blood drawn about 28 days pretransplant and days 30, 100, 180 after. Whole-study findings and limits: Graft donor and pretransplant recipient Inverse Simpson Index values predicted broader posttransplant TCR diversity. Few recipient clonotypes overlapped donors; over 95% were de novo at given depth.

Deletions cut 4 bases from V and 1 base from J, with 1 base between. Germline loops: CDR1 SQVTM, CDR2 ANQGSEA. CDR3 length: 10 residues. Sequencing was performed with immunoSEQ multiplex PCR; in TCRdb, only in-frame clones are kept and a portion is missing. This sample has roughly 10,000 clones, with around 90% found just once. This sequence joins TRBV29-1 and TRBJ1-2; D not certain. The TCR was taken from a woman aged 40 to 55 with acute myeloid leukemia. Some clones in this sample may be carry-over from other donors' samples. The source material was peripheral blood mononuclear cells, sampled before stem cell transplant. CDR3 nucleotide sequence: TGCAGCGTTGGTAACTATGGCTACACCTTC. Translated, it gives CSVGNYGYTF.